Following are 27 T cell receptor beta chains from one sample sequenced in a study of blood T cells in healthy people across ages. Using a J-beta primer mix together with a sample-barcoded 5' primer, a second PCR was run for roughly 7 to 11 cycles. Using its own MiXCR run on the 5' RACE reads, TCRdb lists one record per CDR3 protein. The sample shows 700,000 to 900,000 distinct CDR3 sequences, 20% to 30% of them seen only once. Another study also made use of these data, one on T cells of mothers and their children.

Material for sequencing was blood. The receptors here all came from a boy aged 10-17 years in good health.

Only one count was recorded for this clonotype. The chain links TRBV28 to TRBJ2-4; perhaps TRBD2 as D (7 bases). CDR1 and CDR2 (germline): MDHEN, SYDVKM. V dropped 5 bases and J dropped 0 bases, with 17 bases sitting between them. The CDR3 has 17 residues. In DNA form, the CDR3 reads TGTGCCAGCAGTGTGACGGGCGGGGGCTTAGCCAAAAACATTCAGTACTTC. This codes for CASSVTGGGLAKNIQYF.

This clonotype was observed at least ten times. The V call is TRBV12-3 or TRBV12-4, the J call TRBJ2-3; D is perhaps TRBD1 or TRBD2 (7 bases each). The ends were cut back, 6 bases at V and 1 base at J, with 11 bases in the middle. This CDR3 spans 14 amino acids. The DNA of the CDR3 is TGTGCCAGCAGACCAGGGGGGGGCACAGATACGCAGTATTTT. This translates into CASRPGGGTDTQYF.

CDR3 residues: CSATPGTSGRAYEQYF. Written as DNA, the CDR3 is TGCAGTGCTACCCCCGGGACTAGCGGGCGCGCCTACGAGCAGTACTTC. The V call is TRBV20-1, the J call TRBJ2-7; 12 bases align to TRBD2. This CDR3 spans 16 amino acids. J gave up 2 bases and V 4 bases, and 9 bases lay outside the gene matches. CDR1 is DFQATT, CDR2 SNEGSKA, per germline (reference sequence).

This clonotype has just a few counts. The rearrangement uses TRBV24-1 and TRBJ2-3; D is unclear. V lost 4 bases, J lost 8 bases, and 18 bases lay in between. Looked up from germline, CDR1 is KGHDR and CDR2 is SFDVKD. The CDR3 length is 15 residues. The CDR3 region has the DNA TGTGCCACCAGTGACCCTGCTTTGATAGATGGTACGCAGTATTTT. It yields the protein CATSDPALIDGTQYF.

The chain is built from TRBV12-3 or TRBV12-4 and TRBJ2-3, with TRBD2 identical over 12 bases. Germline trimming cut 5 bases from V and 2 bases from J; bases unmatched to any gene: 5. The CDR3 runs 16 residues. CDR3 coding DNA: TGTGCCAGCAGTCCAGGACTAGCGGGGATCACAGATACGCAGTATTTT. This codes for CASSPGLAGITDTQYF.

The chain has TRBV19 and TRBJ1-4; TRBD1 is a possible D gene (5 bases). The germline V gene has CDR1 LNHDA and CDR2 SQIVND (reference sequence). The V gene lost 5 bases and the J gene lost 5 bases, with 15 bases spanning the gap. The length of the CDR3 is 15 residues. DNA of the CDR3: TGTGCCAGTAGTCTTGATGGGGACCGAAATGAAAAACTGTTTTTT. Its protein is CASSLDGDRNEKLFF.

V and J are TRBV14 and TRBJ2-7; TRBD1 aligns across 8 bases. Germline V gene lookup returns CDR1 SGHDN and CDR2 FVKESK. There are 15 residues in the CDR3. The trim removed 3 bases at V and 1 base at J, leaving 5 bases unmatched. The CDR3 protein is CASSHGQGGSYEQYF. In DNA, the CDR3 is TGTGCCAGCAGCCACGGACAGGGCGGGTCCTACGAGCAGTACTTC.

The chain has TRBV28 and TRBJ1-2; 8 bases map to TRBD1. The CDR3 contains 14 residues. Germline CDR1 MDHEN, CDR2 SYDVKM. V was pared by 4 bases and J by 5 bases, with 6 bases of the junction left unmatched. The CDR3 region is CASSSPHRGYGYTF. The CDR3, as DNA: TGTGCCAGCAGTTCCCCCCACAGGGGGTATGGCTACACCTTC.

This clonotype has only a few counts. The V call is TRBV29-1, the J call TRBJ2-1; D is possibly TRBD2 (5 bases). Germline assignment: CDR1 SQVTM and CDR2 ANQGSEA. Trimming pared 1 base from V and 5 bases from J, leaving 12 bases between. This CDR3 comprises 14 residues. CDR3 in DNA: TGCAGCGTTGAAGGGAGGTGGGCCAACAATGAGCAGTTCTTC. Translating gives CSVEGRWANNEQFF.

This clonotype was detected a few times. J is TRBJ2-4 and V is TRBV6-6; 12 bases fit TRBD2. V shed 6 bases and J 3 bases; nucleotides not matched to a gene: 6. This CDR3 is built from 16 residues. The germline gives CDR1 MNHNY, CDR2 SVGAGI (reference sequence). As DNA, the CDR3 is TGTGCCAGCAGGACTCCTAGCGGGGGGGACAAAAACATTCAGTACTTC. This encodes CASRTPSGGDKNIQYF.

The chain has TRBV20-1 and TRBJ2-5; D possibly corresponds to TRBD2 (6 bases). The J call may not be correct, given that the DNA end is closer to TRBJ2-7. This CDR3 has 13 residues. The germline V gene encodes CDR1 DFQATT and CDR2 SNEGSKA (reference sequence). CDR3 nucleotide sequence: TGCAGTGCGTCCCGGGACTCTCCCTACGAGCAGTACTTC. Protein: CSASRDSPYEQYF.

Concerning this clonotype itself: Just one base apart from a much larger clone, this may be a read error. The chain joins TRBV6-5 to TRBJ1-1; no reliable D call. The CDR3 consists of 12 residues. Germline V gene sequence: CDR1 MNHEY, CDR2 SVGAGI. With 5 bases removed from V and 1 base from J, the gap between germline ends came to 5 bases. Written as DNA, the CDR3 is TGTGCCAGCAGTGACACGAACACTGAAGCTTTCTTT. It translates to CASSDTNTEAFF.

The chain combines TRBV20-1 with TRBJ2-3, with a tentative D call TRBD1 (6 bases). CDR3 length: 14 amino acids. Germline CDR1 is DFQATT and CDR2 is SNEGSKA (reference sequence). The V end lost 3 bases, the J end lost 2 bases, and 12 bases lay between the germline ends. The CDR3 DNA follows: TGCAGTGCTAGTGCCGCAGGGGTCACAGATACGCAGTATTTT. Protein product: CSASAAGVTDTQYF.

This chain links TRBV4-2 with TRBJ2-3; 10 bases match TRBD2. The CDR3 spans 16 residues. Germline assignment: CDR1 LGHNA and CDR2 YNFKEQ. V lost 0 bases to trimming and J lost 6 bases; unmatched junction nucleotides: 6. CDR3 sequence (DNA): TGTGCCAGCAGCCAAGATCGGGGACTAGCGACCGATACGCAGTATTTT. This encodes CASSQDRGLATDTQYF.

V gene TRBV25-1 combines with J gene TRBJ2-5, with 7 bases fitting TRBD2. The DNA end is more similar to TRBJ2-1, so the J call may be wrong. The CDR3 is 12 residues long. The germline CDR1 and CDR2 sequences are MGHDK and SYGVNS. CDR3 residues: CASSDQRGEQFF. The CDR3 bases are TGTGCCAGCAGTGACCAGCGGGGAGAGCAGTTCTTC.

This chain uses TRBV4-1 with TRBJ2-2; D is unclear. This CDR3 region has 15 residues. Germline V gene data show CDR1 as MGHRA and CDR2 as YSYEKL. V was clipped by 1 base and J by 5 bases, with 11 bases between them. CDR3: CASSQAPYVTGELFF. The CDR3 DNA follows: TGCGCCAGCAGCCAAGCACCATACGTGACCGGGGAGCTGTTTTTT.

This clonotype occurred a few times. This chain uses TRBV28 with TRBJ2-5, with 8 bases that match TRBD1. This CDR3 is built from 14 residues. With V trimmed by 4 bases and J by 5 bases, 6 bases remained unmatched. CDR1 and CDR2 (germline): MDHEN, SYDVKM. This CDR3 is CASSYRGAPETQYF. The DNA for the CDR3 is TGTGCCAGCAGTTACAGGGGGGCCCCGGAGACCCAGTACTTC.

V usage is TRBV7-9 and J usage is TRBJ2-5; the match to TRBD1 covers 8 bases. V was clipped by 5 bases and J by 4 bases; unmatched bases: 9. Germline loops: CDR1 SEHNR, CDR2 FQNEAQ (reference sequence). The CDR3 length is 15 residues. The CDR3 loop reads CASSPPLDRGETQYF. CDR3 DNA sequence: TGTGCCAGCAGCCCCCCCCTCGACAGGGGAGAGACCCAGTACTTC.

The chain joins TRBV24-1 to TRBJ1-2, with a tentative D call TRBD1 (5 bases). The CDR3 loop spans 13 amino acids. Trimming left V 6 bases short and J 4 bases short, with 11 bases between. Germline V CDR1 and CDR2: KGHDR, SFDVKD. The CDR3 is CATSLGTAYGYTF. CDR3 in DNA: TGTGCCACCAGTTTGGGGACGGCCTATGGCTACACCTTC.

This clonotype showed up just once. The chain employs TRBV7-9 and TRBJ1-2; 11 nucleotides align to TRBD1. The CDR3 sequence is 18 residues long. Germline V gene data show CDR1 as SEHNR and CDR2 as FQNEAQ (reference sequence). With V trimmed by 3 bases and J by 2 bases, 11 bases remained unmatched. The CDR3 protein is CASSLPRTGGAGNYGYTF. The DNA of the CDR3 is TGTGCCAGCAGCTTGCCACGGACAGGGGGCGCCGGAAACTATGGCTACACCTTC. Together with reference TRBV7-9 and TRBJ1-2, the CDR3 gives the full variable domain: DTGVSQNPRHKITKRGQNVTFRCDPISEHNRLYWYRQTLGQGPEFLTYFQNEAQLEKSRLLSDRFSAERPKGSFSTLEIQRTEQGDSAMYLCASSLPRTGGAGNYGYTFGSGTRLTVV.

This rearrangement joins TRBV12-3 or TRBV12-4 to TRBJ2-5; TRBD2 matches at 9 bases. The DNA matches TRBJ2-1 better at its end, which makes the J call doubtful. This CDR3 region has 15 residues. This CDR3 is CASSFVAGGLREQFF. For the CDR3, the DNA is TGTGCCAGCAGTTTTGTTGCGGGGGGGCTTCGGGAGCAGTTCTTC.

V and J are TRBV11-2 and TRBJ2-5, with D uncertain. The DNA end is more similar to TRBJ2-7, so the J call may be wrong. The CDR3 length is 10 residues. Per the germline V gene, CDR1 is SGHAT and CDR2 is FQNNGV. Here the CDR3 DNA reads TGTGCCAGCAGCTTCAACGAGCAGTACTTC. This sequence encodes CASSFNEQYF.

This sequence joins TRBV6-5 and TRBJ1-1; D is perhaps TRBD1 (6 bases). Trimming cost V 2 bases and J 0 bases, with 13 bases left between them. From germline, CDR1 is MNHEY and CDR2 SVGAGI. The CDR3 loop spans 16 amino acids. The CDR3 here is CASSYVSGVMNTEAFF. The CDR3 DNA follows: TGTGCCAGCAGTTACGTCTCAGGGGTGATGAACACTGAAGCTTTCTTT.

This clonotype appeared a few times. The rearrangement joins TRBV15 to TRBJ1-2, with a possible D match to TRBD1 (5 bases). The germline V and J ends were trimmed by 4 bases and 5 bases, with 17 bases remaining between them. CDR1 and CDR2 (germline): LNHNV, YYDKDF (reference sequence). CDR3 length: 15 residues. This CDR3 is CATSTPAAGGYGYTF. In DNA, the CDR3 is TGTGCCACCAGCACCCCCGCGGCCGGGGGATATGGCTACACCTTC.

This rearrangement joins TRBV7-9 to TRBJ2-5, with D perhaps given as TRBD1 or TRBD2 (5 bases each). CDR3 length equals 14 residues. Germline V gene data show CDR1 as SEHNR and CDR2 as FQNEAQ (reference sequence). V gave up 8 bases and J gave up 0 bases, with 13 bases separating them. CDR3 amino acids: CASRSEGNQETQYF. The CDR3 DNA sequence: TGTGCCAGCCGGTCCGAGGGGAACCAAGAGACCCAGTACTTC.

V usage is TRBV6-1 and J usage is TRBJ1-3; no firm D call. The CDR3 spans 16 residues. V was cut by 6 bases and J by 0 bases, with 15 bases left in between. Germline V gene data show CDR1 as MNHNS and CDR2 as SASEGT. CDR3 protein: CASSRMDGFSGNTIYF. In DNA form, the CDR3 reads TGTGCCAGCAGCCGTATGGACGGATTCTCTGGAAACACCATATATTTT.

The chain uses TRBV29-1 and TRBJ2-6, with a possible D match to TRBD2 (5 bases). The germline CDR1 and CDR2 sequences are SQVTM and ANQGSEA. This CDR3 region has 17 residues. Trimming took 4 bases from V and 1 from J, leaving 17 bases between them. The DNA of the CDR3 is TGCAGCGTTGTTAGTGCCGGAGGTGGTTCTGGGGCCAACGTCCTGACTTTC. It specifies CSVVSAGGGSGANVLTF.